One sample yielded the 8 T cell receptor beta chains listed below, sequenced in a study of blood T cell repertoires in COVID-19 (dated by TCRdb to the early 2020s). Library prep was done by the immunoSEQ multiplex PCR assay. The source is immuneACCESS, and TCRdb retained only in-frame sequences with V and J called. Part of the clones is not carried over; for the studies checked, unresolved V genes explain less than half of this, and the remainder is unexplained. Here the sample has approximately 220,000 clones; about 87% occur a single time. The ten largest clones capture 2% to 3% of the sample. Sequenced input: PBMCs or T cells enriched from blood (not recorded which). The source of these receptors is a woman under 40 with acute COVID-19.

The rearrangement uses TRBV27 and TRBJ1-5, with TRBD1 matching over 9 bases. The V segment lost 5 bases and the J segment 7 bases; nucleotides outside the gene matches: 6. This CDR3 has 14 amino acids. The germline V gene has CDR1 MNHEY and CDR2 SMNVEV (reference sequence). The CDR3 is CASSPGTGKQPQHF. DNA of the CDR3: TGTGCCAGCAGTCCCGGGACAGGGAAACAGCCCCAGCATTTT.

The chain joins TRBV5-6 to TRBJ1-1; possible D gene TRBD1, 5 bases. The CDR3 length is 14 residues. Trimming took 0 bases from V and 3 from J, leaving 9 bases between them. The germline V gene has CDR1 SGHDT and CDR2 YYEEEE. The CDR3 DNA is TGTGCCAGCAGCTTGGGGTGGGGGGACACTGAAGCTTTCTTT. Its translation: CASSLGWGDTEAFF. Complete variable domain (other parts from reference TRBV5-6 and TRBJ1-1): DAGVTQSPTHLIKTRGQQVTLRCSPKSGHDTVSWYQQALGQGPQFIFQYYEEEERQRGNFPDRFSGHQFPNYSSELNVNALLLGDSALYLCASSLGWGDTEAFFGQGTRLTVV.

The chain combines TRBV19 with TRBJ1-1; D perhaps matches TRBD1 (6 bases). The CDR3 totals 18 residues. From germline, CDR1 is LNHDA and CDR2 SQIVND (reference sequence). V lost 3 bases to trimming and J lost 3 bases, with 23 bases between them. In nucleotides, the CDR3 is TGTGCCAGTAGTATGAGGAAGTTACAGGGTGAGTTGTACACTGAAGCTTTCTTT. This sequence encodes CASSMRKLQGELYTEAFF.

The rearrangement uses TRBV15 and TRBJ2-5, with a tentative D call TRBD2 (6 bases). The CDR3 length is 15 residues. Germline V gives CDR1 LNHNV, CDR2 YYDKDF (reference sequence). V was pared by 0 bases and J by 4 bases, with 12 bases between. CDR3 amino acids: CATSRDAGTGETQYF. CDR3 bases: TGTGCCACCAGCAGAGATGCGGGGACCGGAGAGACCCAGTACTTC. Using reference TRBV15 and TRBJ2-5 for the parts outside the CDR3, the full variable domain is DAMVIQNPRYQVTQFGKPVTLSCSQTLNHNVMYWYQQKSSQAPKLLFHYYDKDFNNEADTPDNFQSRRPNTSFCFLDIRSPGLGDTAMYLCATSRDAGTGETQYFGPGTRLLVL.

The rearrangement links TRBV6-5 to TRBJ2-7, with a possible D match to TRBD2 (5 bases). CDR3 size: 15 residues. Germline-derived CDR1 and CDR2 are MNHEY and SVGAGI. V dropped 6 bases and J dropped 6 bases, with 21 bases sitting between them. The CDR3 DNA is TGTGCCAGCAGCCTTGCGAGCGGTTTGTTGGGCGAGCAGTACTTC. This encodes CASSLASGLLGEQYF.

The V call is TRBV5-1, the J call TRBJ1-5, with a tentative D call TRBD1 (5 bases). CDR1 is SGHRS, CDR2 YFSETQ, per germline. V lost 4 bases to trimming and J lost 2 bases, with 22 bases between them. The CDR3 has 18 residues. In DNA, the CDR3 is TGCGCCAGCAGCCCCACAGGAGACCACTCGGGCGGCAATCAGCCCCAGCATTTT. It specifies CASSPTGDHSGGNQPQHF.

The CDR3 coding sequence is TGTGCCAGCAGTTTTCGACAGGGACCTACAGATACGCAGTATTTT. This translates into CASSFRQGPTDTQYF. This sequence joins TRBV27 and TRBJ2-3; TRBD1 agrees at 7 bases. CDR1 and CDR2 from the germline V gene are MNHEY and SMNVEV (reference sequence). There are 15 residues in the CDR3. V dropped 3 bases and J dropped 3; count of bases not matched to a gene: 6.

The chain has TRBV10-3 and TRBJ1-2; no clear D. Germline V gene data show CDR1 as ENHRY and CDR2 as SYGVKD. V lost 3 bases to trimming and J lost 1 base, with 6 bases between them. The CDR3 contains 13 residues. The DNA for the CDR3 is TGTGCCATCAGTGACCCGGTTAACTATGGCTACACCTTC. Encoded protein: CAISDPVNYGYTF.